This TCR beta chain was sequenced during a study of OX40 agonist ivuxolimab in advanced cancers. Study-level information: Clinicians treated patients with ivuxolimab, an agonistic anti-OX40 (CD134) antibody. While on treatment, patients had intravenous ivuxolimab at 0.01 to 10 mg/kg every 2 weeks. Study findings and constraints: At 0.1 to 3.0 mg/kg, clonal expansion of CD4+ and CD8+ blood T cells had occurred by week 6.

Trimming removed 2 bases at V and 5 bases at J, with 9 bases between. The germline V gene encodes CDR1 GTSNPN and CDR2 SVGIG (reference sequence). CDR3 length equals 12 residues. The method was immunoSEQ multiplex PCR; TCRdb's version includes in-frame clones alone and lacks a portion of them. Among tens of thousands of clones listed, approximately 86% were seen once. Autoimmune disease history or systemic immunosuppression led to patient exclusion. This clone was seen once. As yet, its antigen is unknown. The source is an adult with an advanced solid tumor such as melanoma, head and neck, liver or kidney cancer. This chain links TRBV30 with TRBJ1-2; the D gene is possibly TRBD1 (5 bases). The sample in question was CD4+ or CD8+ T cells sorted from blood, obtained in a trial of the OX40 agonist ivuxolimab. The CDR3 sequence: CAWSPGPYGYTF. As DNA, the CDR3 is TGTGCCTGGAGTCCGGGGCCTTATGGCTACACCTTC.